The 15 T cell receptor beta chains reported below all come from one sample, sequenced in a study of control samples from healthy donors and cancer patients. Sequencing used immunoSEQ multiplex PCR; TCRdb keeps in-frame clones, though not all of them. The data show 46,000 or so clones, with just over 90% seen just once and around 0.8% held by the top ten. The sequenced sample was PBMCs. The receptors come from a man aged 25-45 years with colorectal cancer.

This clone was picked up one time. The CDR3 sequence: CASSLWGAGGYTF. Here the CDR3 DNA reads TGTGCCAGCAGCTTATGGGGGGCAGGTGGCTACACCTTC. V usage is TRBV7-8 and J usage is TRBJ1-2; the D gene is possibly TRBD1 (6 bases). The CDR3 is 13 amino acids. Germline lookup yields CDR1 SGHVS and CDR2 FQNEAQ. V was shortened by 2 bases and J by 7 bases, with 11 bases between the two germline ends.

The chain carries TRBV19 and TRBJ2-3; D is tentatively TRBD1 or TRBD2 (6 bases each). Germline V lookup: CDR1 LNHDA, CDR2 SQIVND (reference sequence). The CDR3 consists of 16 residues. V dropped 7 bases and J dropped 0 bases, with 17 bases sitting between them. As DNA, the CDR3 is TGTGCCAGTACCGTCGGAAGGGGGGCAAGCACAGATACGCAGTATTTT. Protein sequence: CASTVGRGASTDTQYF.

This rearrangement joins TRBV7-9 to TRBJ2-7; 12 positions match TRBD2. After removal of 4 bases from V and 5 bases from J, the junction contained 18 bases not matched to a gene. CDR1 is SEHNR, CDR2 FQNEAQ, per germline (reference sequence). The CDR3 totals 19 residues. The CDR3 DNA is TGTGCCAGCAGCTCTACCTTCACTAGCGGGGGGCACCTTTCGGACGAGCAGTACTTC. Translating gives CASSSTFTSGGHLSDEQYF.

This chain links TRBV18 with TRBJ2-1; possibly TRBD1 for D (5 bases). There are 17 residues in the CDR3. Trimming shortened V by 1 base and J by 3 bases, and 16 bases separated the two germline ends. Germline loops: CDR1 KGHSH, CDR2 LQKENI. The DNA of the CDR3 is TGTGCCAGCTCACCACAGTACAGGACCAGGGACTACAATGAGCAGTTCTTC. It specifies CASSPQYRTRDYNEQFF.

This clone has a single count. The V call is TRBV12-3 or TRBV12-4, the J call TRBJ2-3; possible D gene TRBD2, 5 bases. The CDR3 contains 13 residues. Deletions cut 5 bases from V and 6 bases from J, with 12 bases between. CDR3 nucleotide sequence: TGTGCCAGCAGTCCCGGACTTAGCGATACGCAGTATTTT. This sequence encodes CASSPGLSDTQYF.

The chain joins TRBV12-5 to TRBJ2-7, with D unclear. The V end lost 7 bases, the J end lost 2 bases, and 18 bases lay between the germline ends. CDR3 length: 15 residues. Germline CDR1 and CDR2: LGHNT and FRNRAP. CDR3 in amino acids: CASAFFTRVTYEQYV. The CDR3 DNA reads as TGTGCTAGTGCCTTTTTCACAAGAGTTACCTACGAGCAGTACGTC.

CDR3 in amino acids: CASSLGGTSGDNQETQYF. The CDR3 DNA reads as TGTGCCAGCAGCTTAGGGGGGACTAGCGGGGATAACCAAGAGACCCAGTACTTC. The chain is built from TRBV7-9 and TRBJ2-5; 13 bases match TRBD2. Germline CDR1 and CDR2: SEHNR and FQNEAQ (reference sequence). V was pared by 1 base and J by 0 bases, with 5 bases of the junction left unmatched. This CDR3 has 18 residues.

This rearrangement joins TRBV6-5 to TRBJ1-5, with TRBD1 identical over 9 bases. CDR1 MNHEY and CDR2 SVGAGI come from the germline V gene. The length of the CDR3 is 15 residues. Germline trimming cut 10 bases from V and 4 bases from J; bases unmatched to any gene: 11. CDR3 DNA: TGTGCCACCGTCCGGGACAGGGAGAGAAATCAGCCCCAGCATTTT. Its translation: CATVRDRERNQPQHF.

The chain joins TRBV5-5 to TRBJ1-4; D is unclear. Germline lookup yields CDR1 SGHKS and CDR2 YYEKEE (reference sequence). V lost 4 bases, J lost 7 bases, and 14 bases lay in between. The CDR3 length is 14 residues. The CDR3 is CASSPDPGGEKLFF. The CDR3 DNA sequence: TGTGCCAGCAGCCCGGACCCAGGAGGTGAAAAACTGTTTTTT.

This rearrangement joins TRBV7-8 to TRBJ2-7, with D perhaps TRBD1 (6 bases). The CDR3 spans 15 residues. Trimming took 1 base from V and 4 from J, leaving 14 bases between them. The germline gives CDR1 SGHVS, CDR2 FQNEAQ. The CDR3 DNA follows: TGTGCCAGCAGCTTAGGGCAGGGGATGGCGTACGAGCAGTACGTC. Protein: CASSLGQGMAYEQYV.

The gene calls are TRBV24-1 and TRBJ1-2; no clear D gene. CDR3 length: 15 amino acids. Germline CDR1 and CDR2: KGHDR and SFDVKD. V was trimmed by 3 bases and J by 7 bases, leaving 17 bases between them. The DNA for the CDR3 is TGTGCCACCAGTGATCGCGATGACGGCAGGTTTGGCTACACCTTC. It encodes CATSDRDDGRFGYTF.

This chain joins TRBV7-2 and TRBJ2-1, with D perhaps TRBD1 (5 bases). The V and J ends lost 1 base and 8 bases respectively, with 9 bases between them. This CDR3 spans 13 amino acids. Germline assignment: CDR1 SGHTA and CDR2 FQGNSA. CDR3 sequence reads: CASSLDRSYEQFF. The CDR3 nucleotides are TGTGCCAGCAGCTTAGACAGGTCCTATGAGCAGTTCTTC.

DNA of the CDR3: TGTGCCAGCAGTTTGGGGACAGCCCGGAACACTGAAGCTTTCTTT. Translating it yields CASSLGTARNTEAFF. The J gene is TRBJ1-1, the V gene TRBV6-5; 7 nucleotides line up with TRBD1. This CDR3 comprises 15 residues. Germline lookup yields CDR1 MNHEY and CDR2 SVGAGI. The V gene end was trimmed by 4 bases and the J gene end by 1 base; junction bases not matched to a gene: 6.

This chain links TRBV19 with TRBJ1-1; the D is unclear. Trimming shortened V by 3 bases and J by 6 bases, and 17 bases separated the two germline ends. Germline CDR1 LNHDA, CDR2 SQIVND (reference sequence). The CDR3 spans 15 residues. The CDR3 region has the DNA TGTGCCAGTAGTATCTCGGACCGGGCTGGGCCTGAAGCTTTCTTT. Its translation: CASSISDRAGPEAFF.

The CDR3 DNA is TGTGCCAGCAGTTCCTCACAGGGGGCAACTTACAATGAGCAGTTCTTC. It codes for CASSSSQGATYNEQFF. The chain uses TRBV6-5 and TRBJ2-1, with 9 positions matching TRBD1. There are 16 residues in the CDR3. The J segment lost 4 bases and the V segment lost 4 bases, leaving 8 bases of the junction unmatched. Germline V lookup: CDR1 MNHEY, CDR2 SVGAGI.